The subject of this entry is one T cell receptor (beta chain). V lost 0 bases and J lost 9, with 13 bases in between. Per germline, CDR1 SGHRS and CDR2 YFSETQ. The CDR3 has 14 amino acids. This sample stems from a study of patients and donors after allogeneic stem cell transplantation. From the RT-PCR reads, TCRdb called clonotypes with MiXCR, one entry per CDR3 protein. The sample holds roughly 960,000 distinct CDR3 sequences; approximately 18% are singletons and the top ten take 5% to 7.5%. The source of this sequence is a human donor who was either an allogeneic HSCT recipient or a stem cell or donor lymphocyte infusion donor (not recorded which). It is not recorded whose cells these are; they may come from a transplant donor. The sample consisted of blood, either unsorted or a sorted T cell fraction (not recorded which). The chain links TRBV5-1 to TRBJ1-5, with D perhaps TRBD1 (6 bases). In DNA form, the CDR3 reads TGCGCCAGCAGCTTGGAAGGGGGGCGTTCGCCCCAGCATTTT. Translation: CASSLEGGRSPQHF.